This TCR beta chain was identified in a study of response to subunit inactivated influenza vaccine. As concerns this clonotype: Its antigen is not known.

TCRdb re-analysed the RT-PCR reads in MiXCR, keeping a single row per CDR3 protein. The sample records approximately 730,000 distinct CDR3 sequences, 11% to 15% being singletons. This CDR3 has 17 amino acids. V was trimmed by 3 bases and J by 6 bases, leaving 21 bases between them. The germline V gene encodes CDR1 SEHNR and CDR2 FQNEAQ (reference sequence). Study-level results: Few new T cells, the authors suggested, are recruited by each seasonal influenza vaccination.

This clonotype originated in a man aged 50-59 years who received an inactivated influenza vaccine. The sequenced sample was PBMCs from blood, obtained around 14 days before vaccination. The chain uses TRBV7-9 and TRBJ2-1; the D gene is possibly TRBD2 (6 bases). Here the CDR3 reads CASSFSRLGITRNEQFF. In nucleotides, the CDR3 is TGTGCCAGCAGCTTCTCACGACTAGGAATAACTCGCAATGAGCAGTTCTTC.